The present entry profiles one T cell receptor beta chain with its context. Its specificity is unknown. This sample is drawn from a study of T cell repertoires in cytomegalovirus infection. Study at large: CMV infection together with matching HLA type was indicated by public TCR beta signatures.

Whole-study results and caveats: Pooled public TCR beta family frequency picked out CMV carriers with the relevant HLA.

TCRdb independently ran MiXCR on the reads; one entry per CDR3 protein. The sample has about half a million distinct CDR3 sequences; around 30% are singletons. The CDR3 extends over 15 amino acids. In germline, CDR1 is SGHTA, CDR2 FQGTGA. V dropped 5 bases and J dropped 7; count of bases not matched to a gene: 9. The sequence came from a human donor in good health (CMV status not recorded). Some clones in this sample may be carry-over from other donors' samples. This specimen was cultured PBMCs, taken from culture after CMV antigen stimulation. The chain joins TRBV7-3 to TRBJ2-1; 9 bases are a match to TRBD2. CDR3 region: CASSPPQREANEQFF. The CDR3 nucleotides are TGTGCCAGCAGCCCCCCGCAGCGGGAGGCAAATGAGCAGTTCTTC.